This TCR beta chain was identified during a study of T-cell memory formation after mild COVID-19. TCRdb re-called the 5' RACE reads through MiXCR, storing one row per CDR3 protein. Of around 100,000 distinct CDR3 sequences in the sample, around 10% were seen once. Ten or more counts support this clonotype. Its target is not known. Trimming pared 5 bases from V and 3 bases from J, leaving 8 bases between. Germline-derived CDR1 and CDR2 are SGHAT and FQNNGV. CDR3 size: 13 residues. Study-wide findings and caveats: Contracting clones from day 15 to 85 had balanced CD4/CD8; later expanders favoured CD4+. Mainly in CM and EM were contracting CD4+ clones; CD8+ were in EMRA.

The gene calls are TRBV11-2 and TRBJ2-1; D may be TRBD2 (6 bases). The receptor comes from a man aged 18 to 30 who had mild COVID-19 (a few samples of this study predate the infection). Cell type and time point are not known. The sequencing input was PBMCs or a T cell subset sorted from them (not recorded which). This chain's CDR3 is CASSPRGYNEQFF. DNA of the CDR3: TGTGCCAGCAGCCCGCGGGGCTACAATGAGCAGTTCTTC.